This record covers a single T cell receptor beta chain. As yet, its antigen is unknown. The CDR3 is 14 residues long. V was pared by 4 bases and J by 8 bases, with 14 bases between. Germline assignment: CDR1 MNHEY and CDR2 SVGEGT. MiXCR was run by TCRdb on the PCR reads, yielding one entry per CDR3 protein. The profile covers about 320,000 distinct CDR3 sequences, with 20% to 25% appearing a single time and under 0.95% taken by the ten largest. The data were taken from a study of molecular identifiers for immune sequencing clone quantification. The authors gated naive CD8 T cells as CD8+CD4-CCR7+CD45RA+ for sorting. Study results and caveats: The sizes of highly expanded clones could be underestimated when identical TCR molecules share a barcode.

The sample was naive CD8+ T cells from blood, with Jurkat cell RNA spiked in. Noted subset: FACS-sorted CD8+CD4-CCR7+CD45RA+ naive T cells. The chain has TRBV6-2 or TRBV6-3 and TRBJ2-2, with D tentatively TRBD2 (7 bases). The TCR originated in a human donor in good health. Some libraries in this study had Jurkat cell RNA spiked in. In DNA form, the CDR3 reads TGTGCCAGCAGTTTGCCGCGGGGGCTGGGGGAGCTGTTTTTT. Encoded protein: CASSLPRGLGELFF.